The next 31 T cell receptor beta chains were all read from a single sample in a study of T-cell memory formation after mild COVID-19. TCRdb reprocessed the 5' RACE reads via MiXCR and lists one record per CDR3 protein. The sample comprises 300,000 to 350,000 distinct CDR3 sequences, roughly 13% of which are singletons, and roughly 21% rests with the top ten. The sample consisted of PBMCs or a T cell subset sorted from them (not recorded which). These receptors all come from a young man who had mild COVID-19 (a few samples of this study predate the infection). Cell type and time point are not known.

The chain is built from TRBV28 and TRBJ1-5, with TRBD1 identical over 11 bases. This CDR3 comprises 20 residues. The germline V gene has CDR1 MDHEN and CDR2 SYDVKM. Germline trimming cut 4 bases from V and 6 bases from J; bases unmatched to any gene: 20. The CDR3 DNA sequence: TGTGCCAGCAGTTCCCATATAAACCCCCCGGGACAGGGGGGATCTCAGCCCCAGCATTTT. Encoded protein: CASSSHINPPGQGGSQPQHF.

The CDR3 nucleotides are TGTGCCAGCAGCCTGCCAACCGTTTGGACCCAGTACTTC. Its protein product is CASSLPTVWTQYF. J is TRBJ2-5 and V is TRBV7-2; D is undetermined. Between the trimmed V and J ends, which lost 5 bases and 7 bases, there was a span of 14 bases. The germline gives CDR1 SGHTA, CDR2 FQGNSA. CDR3 length: 13 residues. The whole variable domain, filled in from reference TRBV7-2 and TRBJ2-5, reads GAGVSQSPSNKVTEKGKDVELRCDPISGHTALYWYRQSLGQGLEFLIYFQGNSAPDKSGLPSDRFSAERTGGSVSTLTIQRTQQEDSAVYLCASSLPTVWTQYFGPGTRLLVL.

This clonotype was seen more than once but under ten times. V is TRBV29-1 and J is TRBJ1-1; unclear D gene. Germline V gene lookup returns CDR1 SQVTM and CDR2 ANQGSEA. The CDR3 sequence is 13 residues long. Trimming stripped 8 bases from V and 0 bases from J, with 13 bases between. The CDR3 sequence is CSLEGGMNTEAFF. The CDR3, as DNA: TGCAGCCTCGAGGGAGGGATGAACACTGAAGCTTTCTTT.

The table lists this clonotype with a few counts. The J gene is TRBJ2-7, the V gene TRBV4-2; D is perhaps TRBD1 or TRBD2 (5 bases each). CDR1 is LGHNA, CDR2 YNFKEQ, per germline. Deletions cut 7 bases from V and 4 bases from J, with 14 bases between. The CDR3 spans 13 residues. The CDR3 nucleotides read TGTGCCAGCACCCGGGACGGAGCATACGAGCAGTACTTC. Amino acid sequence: CASTRDGAYEQYF.

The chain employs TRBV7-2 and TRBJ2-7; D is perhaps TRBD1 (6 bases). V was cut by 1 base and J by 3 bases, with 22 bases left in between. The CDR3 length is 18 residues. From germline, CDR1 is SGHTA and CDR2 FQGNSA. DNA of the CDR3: TGTGCCAGCAGCTTAGGGGCAGGGGCGCCTATTATGGTCTACGAGCAGTACTTC. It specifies CASSLGAGAPIMVYEQYF.

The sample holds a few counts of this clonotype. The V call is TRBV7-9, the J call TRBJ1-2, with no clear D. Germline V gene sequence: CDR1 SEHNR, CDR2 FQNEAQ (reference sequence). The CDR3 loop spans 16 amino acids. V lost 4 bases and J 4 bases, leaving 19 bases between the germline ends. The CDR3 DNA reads TGTGCCAGCAGCTCATCCGGGTCCTGGAGAATCTATGGCTACACCTTC. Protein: CASSSSGSWRIYGYTF. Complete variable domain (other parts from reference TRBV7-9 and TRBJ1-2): DTGVSQNPRHKITKRGQNVTFRCDPISEHNRLYWYRQTLGQGPEFLTYFQNEAQLEKSRLLSDRFSAERPKGSFSTLEIQRTEQGDSAMYLCASSSSGSWRIYGYTFGSGTRLTVV.

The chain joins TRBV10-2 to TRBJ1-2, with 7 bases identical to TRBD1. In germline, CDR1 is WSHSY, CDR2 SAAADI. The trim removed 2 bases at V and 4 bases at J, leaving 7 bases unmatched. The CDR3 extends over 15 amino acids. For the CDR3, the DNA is TGCGCCAGCAGTGAGACGCTCCGGGACAGCTATGGCTACACCTTC. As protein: CASSETLRDSYGYTF.

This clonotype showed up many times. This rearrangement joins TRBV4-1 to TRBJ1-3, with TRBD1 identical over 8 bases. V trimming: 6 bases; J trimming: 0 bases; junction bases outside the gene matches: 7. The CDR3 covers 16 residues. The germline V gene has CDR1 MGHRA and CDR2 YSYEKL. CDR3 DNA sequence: TGCGCCAGCAGTAGACAGGGGCCGAGCTCTGGAAACACCATATATTTT. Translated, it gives CASSRQGPSSGNTIYF.

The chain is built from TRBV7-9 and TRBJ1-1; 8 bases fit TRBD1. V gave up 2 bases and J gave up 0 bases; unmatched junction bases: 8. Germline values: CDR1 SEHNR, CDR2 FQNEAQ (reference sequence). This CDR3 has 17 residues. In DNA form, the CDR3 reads TGTGCCAGCAGCTTAAACGGACAGGGATACATGAACACTGAAGCTTTCTTT. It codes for CASSLNGQGYMNTEAFF.

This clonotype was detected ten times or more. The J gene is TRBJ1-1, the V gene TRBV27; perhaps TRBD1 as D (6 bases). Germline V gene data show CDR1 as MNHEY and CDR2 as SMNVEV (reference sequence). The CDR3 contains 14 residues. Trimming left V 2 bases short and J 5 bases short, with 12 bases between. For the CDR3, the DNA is TGTGCCAGCAGTTTACAGGGGAGAGGGACTGAAGCTTTCTTT. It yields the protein CASSLQGRGTEAFF.

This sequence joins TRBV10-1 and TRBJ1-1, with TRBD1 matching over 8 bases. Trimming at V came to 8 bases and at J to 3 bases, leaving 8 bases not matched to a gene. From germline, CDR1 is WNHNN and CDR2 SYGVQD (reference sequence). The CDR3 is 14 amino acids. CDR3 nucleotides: TGCGCCAGCCATACCTCGGACAGGGACACTGAAGCTTTCTTT. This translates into CASHTSDRDTEAFF.

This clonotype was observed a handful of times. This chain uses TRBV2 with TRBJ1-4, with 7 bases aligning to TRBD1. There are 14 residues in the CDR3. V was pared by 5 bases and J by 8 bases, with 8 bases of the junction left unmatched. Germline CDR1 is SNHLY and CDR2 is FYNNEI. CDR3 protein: CASSSDRAGEKLFF. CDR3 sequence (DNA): TGTGCCAGCAGTTCCGACAGGGCAGGAGAAAAACTGTTTTTT.

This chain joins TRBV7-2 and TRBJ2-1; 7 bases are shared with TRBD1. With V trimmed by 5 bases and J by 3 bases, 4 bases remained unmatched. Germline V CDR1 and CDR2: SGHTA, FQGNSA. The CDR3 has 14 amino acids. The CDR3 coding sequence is TGTGCCAGCAGCCCTTGGGACAGCTACAATGAGCAGTTCTTC. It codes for CASSPWDSYNEQFF.

The CDR3 coding sequence is TGTGCCAGCACCAGGGGGCAATTTCAGGAAGCTTTCTTT. As protein: CASTRGQFQEAFF. The chain uses TRBV6-6 and TRBJ1-1, with 8 bases aligning to TRBD1. J was trimmed by 8 bases and V by 7 bases; bases with no gene match: 9. Germline assignment: CDR1 MNHNY and CDR2 SVGAGI (reference sequence). The CDR3 contains 13 residues.

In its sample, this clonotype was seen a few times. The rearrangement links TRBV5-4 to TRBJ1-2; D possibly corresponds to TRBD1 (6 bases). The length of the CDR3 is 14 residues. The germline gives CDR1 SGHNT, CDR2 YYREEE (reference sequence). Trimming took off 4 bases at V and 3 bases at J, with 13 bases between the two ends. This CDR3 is CASSNAGTYYGYTF. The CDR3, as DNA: TGTGCCAGCAGCAACGCCGGGACATACTATGGCTACACCTTC.

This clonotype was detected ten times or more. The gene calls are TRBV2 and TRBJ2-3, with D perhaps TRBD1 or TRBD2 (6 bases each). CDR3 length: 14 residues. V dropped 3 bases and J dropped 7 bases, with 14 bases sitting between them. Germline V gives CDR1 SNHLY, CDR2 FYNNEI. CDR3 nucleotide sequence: TGTGCCAGCAGTGACACGGGGGCGGTAAATACGCAGTATTTT. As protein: CASSDTGAVNTQYF.

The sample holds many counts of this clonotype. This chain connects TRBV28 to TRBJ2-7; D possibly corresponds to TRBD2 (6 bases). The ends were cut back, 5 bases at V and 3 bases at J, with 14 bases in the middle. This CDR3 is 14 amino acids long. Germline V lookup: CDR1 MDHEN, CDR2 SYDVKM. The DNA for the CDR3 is TGTGCCAGCAGTACTGAGCAGGGAGGCTACGAGCAGTACGTC. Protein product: CASSTEQGGYEQYV.

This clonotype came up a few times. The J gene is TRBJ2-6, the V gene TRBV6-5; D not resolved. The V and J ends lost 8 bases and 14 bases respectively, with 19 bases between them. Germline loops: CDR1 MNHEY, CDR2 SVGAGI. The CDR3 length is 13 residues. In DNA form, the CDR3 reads TGTGCCAGCGCCGAACCGATCAGTAAGATCCTGACTTTC. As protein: CASAEPISKILTF.

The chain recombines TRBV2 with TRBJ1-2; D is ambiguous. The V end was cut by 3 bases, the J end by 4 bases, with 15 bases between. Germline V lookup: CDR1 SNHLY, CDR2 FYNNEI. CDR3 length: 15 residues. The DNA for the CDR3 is TGTGCCAGCAGTGAGAGGCTCCCCGGCTCCTATGGCTACACCTTC. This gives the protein CASSERLPGSYGYTF.

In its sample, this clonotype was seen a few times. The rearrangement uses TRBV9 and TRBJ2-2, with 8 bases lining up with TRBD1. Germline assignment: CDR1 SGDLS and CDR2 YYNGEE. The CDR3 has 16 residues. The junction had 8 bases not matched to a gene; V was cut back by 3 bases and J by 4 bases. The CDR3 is CASSARTGTGTGELFF. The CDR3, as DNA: TGTGCCAGCAGCGCCCGGACAGGGACAGGCACCGGGGAGCTGTTTTTT.

The chain's CDR3 is CASSHRDTNSGNTIYF. In DNA, the CDR3 is TGTGCCAGCAGCCACCGGGACACCAACTCTGGAAACACCATATATTTT. The gene calls are TRBV11-3 and TRBJ1-3; possibly TRBD1 for D (6 bases). Deletions cut 5 bases from V and 0 bases from J, with 14 bases between. This CDR3 is 16 amino acids long. CDR1 and CDR2 from the germline V gene are SGHNT and YENEEA. Combining the CDR3 with reference TRBV11-3 and TRBJ1-3 gives the whole variable domain EAGVVQSPRYKIIEKKQPVAFWCNPISGHNTLYWYLQNLGQGPELLIRYENEEAVDDSQLPKDRFSAERLKGVDSTLKIQPAELGDSAVYLCASSHRDTNSGNTIYFGEGSWLTVV.

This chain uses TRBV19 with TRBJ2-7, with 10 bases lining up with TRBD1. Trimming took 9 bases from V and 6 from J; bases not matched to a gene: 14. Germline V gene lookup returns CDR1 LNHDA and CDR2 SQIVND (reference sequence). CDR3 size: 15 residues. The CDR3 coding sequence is TGTGCCAGCGAGACAGGGGGCGCGGCTAGGTGCGAGCAGTACGTC. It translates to CASETGGAARCEQYV.

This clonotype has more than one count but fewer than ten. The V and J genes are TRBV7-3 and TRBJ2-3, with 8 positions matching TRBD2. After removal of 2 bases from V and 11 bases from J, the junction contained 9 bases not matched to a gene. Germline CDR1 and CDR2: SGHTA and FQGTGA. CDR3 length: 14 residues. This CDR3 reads CASSLGLAGGMQYF. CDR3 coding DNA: TGTGCCAGCAGCTTAGGGCTAGCGGGCGGAATGCAGTATTTT.

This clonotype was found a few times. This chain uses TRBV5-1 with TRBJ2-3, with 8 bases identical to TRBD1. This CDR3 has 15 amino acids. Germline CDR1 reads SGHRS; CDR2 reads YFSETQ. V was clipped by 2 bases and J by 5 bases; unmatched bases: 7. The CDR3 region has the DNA TGCGCCAGCAGCTTCCCGACAGGGGTCGAAGATACGCAGTATTTT. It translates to CASSFPTGVEDTQYF. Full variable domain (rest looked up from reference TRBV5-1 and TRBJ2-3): KAGVTQTPRYLIKTRGQQVTLSCSPISGHRSVSWYQQTPGQGLQFLFEYFSETQRNKGNFPGRFSGRQFSNSRSEMNVSTLELGDSALYLCASSFPTGVEDTQYFGPGTRLTVL.

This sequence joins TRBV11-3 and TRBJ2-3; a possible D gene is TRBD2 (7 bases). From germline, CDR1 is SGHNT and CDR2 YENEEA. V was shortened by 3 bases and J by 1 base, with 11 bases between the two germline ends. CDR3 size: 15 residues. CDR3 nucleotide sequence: TGTGCCAGCAGCTTTGAGGGGGGGGGCACAGATACGCAGTATTTT. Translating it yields CASSFEGGGTDTQYF.

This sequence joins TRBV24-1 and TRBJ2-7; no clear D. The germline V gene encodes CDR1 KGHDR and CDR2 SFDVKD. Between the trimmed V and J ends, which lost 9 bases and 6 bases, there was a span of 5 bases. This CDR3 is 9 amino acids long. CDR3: CATGLEQYV. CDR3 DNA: TGTGCCACCGGGCTCGAGCAGTACGTC.

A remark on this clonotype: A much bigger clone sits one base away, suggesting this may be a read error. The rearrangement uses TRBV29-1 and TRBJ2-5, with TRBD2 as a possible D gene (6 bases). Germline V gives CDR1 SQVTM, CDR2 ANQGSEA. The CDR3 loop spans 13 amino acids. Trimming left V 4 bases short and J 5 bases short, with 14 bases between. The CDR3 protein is CSVVEGKVETQYF. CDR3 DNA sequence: TGCAGCGTTGTGGAGGGTAAGGTCGAGACCCAGTACTTC.

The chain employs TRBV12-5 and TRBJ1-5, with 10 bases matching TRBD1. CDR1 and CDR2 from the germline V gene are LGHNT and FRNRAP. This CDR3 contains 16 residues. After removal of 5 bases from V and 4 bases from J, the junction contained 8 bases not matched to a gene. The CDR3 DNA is TGTGCTAGTGGTCCTCCCGGGACAGGGGAGAATCAGCCCCAGCATTTT. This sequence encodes CASGPPGTGENQPQHF.

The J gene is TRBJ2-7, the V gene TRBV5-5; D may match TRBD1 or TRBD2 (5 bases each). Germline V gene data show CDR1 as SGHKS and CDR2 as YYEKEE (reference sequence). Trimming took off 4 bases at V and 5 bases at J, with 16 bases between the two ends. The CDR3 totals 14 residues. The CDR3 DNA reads TGTGCCAGCAGCGAGGGTGGGGGTTCCCACGAGCAGTACTTC. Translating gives CASSEGGGSHEQYF.

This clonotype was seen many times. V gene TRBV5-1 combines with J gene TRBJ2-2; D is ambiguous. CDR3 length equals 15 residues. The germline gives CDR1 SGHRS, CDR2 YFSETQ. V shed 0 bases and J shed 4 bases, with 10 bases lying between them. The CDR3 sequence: CASSLGASGTGELFF. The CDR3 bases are TGCGCCAGCAGCTTGGGGGCCTCGGGCACCGGGGAGCTGTTTTTT.

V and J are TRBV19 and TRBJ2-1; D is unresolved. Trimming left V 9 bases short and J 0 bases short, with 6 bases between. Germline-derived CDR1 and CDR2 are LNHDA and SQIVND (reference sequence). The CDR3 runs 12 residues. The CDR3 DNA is TGTGCCAGCCTTAGCTCCTACAATGAGCAGTTCTTC. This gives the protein CASLSSYNEQFF.